What follows are 2 T cell receptor beta chains derived from one specimen sequenced in a study of blood T cell repertoires in COVID-19. The data were produced by immunoSEQ multiplex PCR, yet TCRdb's version contains in-frame clones alone and is incomplete. The repertoire holds more than 250,000 clones, with around 82% as singletons. The source material was peripheral blood. Every receptor here comes from a human donor in a cohort sampled during active COVID-19.

The V and J genes are TRBV9 and TRBJ1-2; D remains ambiguous. Germline V gene lookup returns CDR1 SGDLS and CDR2 YYNGEE. The V end was cut by 1 base, the J end by 3 bases, with 10 bases between. The CDR3 loop spans 14 amino acids. CDR3 residues: CASSVRAADYGYTF. CDR3 DNA: TGTGCCAGCAGCGTAAGAGCAGCGGACTATGGCTACACCTTC.

The rearrangement joins TRBV7-8 to TRBJ1-5; D is unresolved. The CDR3 has 16 amino acids. CDR1 SGHVS and CDR2 FQNEAQ come from the germline V gene. V gave up 2 bases and J gave up 2 bases, with 13 bases separating them. For the CDR3, the DNA is TGTGCCAGCAGCTTAAGAGGGAGTACGGGCAATCAGCCCCAGCATTTT. This encodes CASSLRGSTGNQPQHF.